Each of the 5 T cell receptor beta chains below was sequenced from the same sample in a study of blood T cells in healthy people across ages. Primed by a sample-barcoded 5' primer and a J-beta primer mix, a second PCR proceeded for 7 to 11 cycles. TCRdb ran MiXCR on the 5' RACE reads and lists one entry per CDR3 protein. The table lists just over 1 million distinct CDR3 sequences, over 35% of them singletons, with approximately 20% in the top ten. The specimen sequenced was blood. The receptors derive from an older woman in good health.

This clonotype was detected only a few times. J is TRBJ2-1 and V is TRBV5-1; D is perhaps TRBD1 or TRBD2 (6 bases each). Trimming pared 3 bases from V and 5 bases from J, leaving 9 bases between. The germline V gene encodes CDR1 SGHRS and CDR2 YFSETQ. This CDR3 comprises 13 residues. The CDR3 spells CASSWGADNEQFF. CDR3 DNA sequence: TGCGCCAGCAGCTGGGGGGCAGACAATGAGCAGTTCTTC.

The CDR3: CSALTGAYNSPLHF. The CDR3 DNA follows: TGCAGTGCCTTGACAGGCGCCTATAATTCACCCCTCCACTTT. The chain carries TRBV20-1 and TRBJ1-6; the D gene is possibly TRBD1 (6 bases). The germline V and J ends were trimmed by 6 bases and 2 bases, with 11 bases remaining between them. The CDR3 contains 14 residues. The germline gives CDR1 DFQATT, CDR2 SNEGSKA (reference sequence).

The CDR3 nucleotides are TGTGCCAGCAGTTTGGAGCTCTGGGGGGCCGACACTGAAGCTTTCTTT. Residues: CASSLELWGADTEAFF. The chain links TRBV28 to TRBJ1-1; D is perhaps TRBD1 (6 bases). Trimming left V 3 bases short and J 3 bases short, with 17 bases between. This CDR3 spans 16 amino acids. Per germline, CDR1 MDHEN and CDR2 SYDVKM. Together with reference TRBV28 and TRBJ1-1, the CDR3 gives the full variable domain: DVKVTQSSRYLVKRTGEKVFLECVQDMDHENMFWYRQDPGLGLRLIYFSYDVKMKEKGDIPEGYSVSREKKERFSLILESASTNQTSMYLCASSLELWGADTEAFFGQGTRLTVV.

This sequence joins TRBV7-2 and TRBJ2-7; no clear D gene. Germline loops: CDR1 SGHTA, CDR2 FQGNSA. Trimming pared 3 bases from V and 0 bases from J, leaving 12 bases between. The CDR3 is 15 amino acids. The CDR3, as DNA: TGTGCCAGCAGCTTTTGGGCTATGAGCTCCTACGAGCAGTACTTC. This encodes CASSFWAMSSYEQYF.

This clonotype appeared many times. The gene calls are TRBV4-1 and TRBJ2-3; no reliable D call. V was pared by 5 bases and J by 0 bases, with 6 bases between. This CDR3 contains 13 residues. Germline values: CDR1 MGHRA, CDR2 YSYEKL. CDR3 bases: TGCGCCAGCAGCGAGACCAGCACAGATACGCAGTATTTT. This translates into CASSETSTDTQYF.